This T cell receptor beta chain derives from a study of blood T cell repertoires in COVID-19 (TCRdb year 2020). The study in broad terms: Collaborator samples came from the United States, Italy and Spain and covered acute and convalescent phases of COVID-19. The material from the prospective study consisted of cDNA or gDNA derived from T cells, B-cell-depleted T cells, or PBMCs. The dataset comprised deeply sampled blood TCRbeta repertoires from subjects exposed to, actively infected with, or recovered from COVID-19. The repertoires were released in a freely available public database intended as a resource for research on the immune response to SARS-CoV-2. The samples were drawn from two sources: the first 160 participants of the ongoing ImmuneRACE study, and approximately 1,300 subjects contributed by 6 global collaborators. The sample metadata nearly always contained a de-identified subject ID, COVID-19 status, age in years and sex. Where HLA class I and class II types were available, the types were taken from metadata supplied by the sample provider, not from assay-based typing. Summary of the overall study and its limitations: The quantity of clinical and demographic metadata differed by source and by participant and was supplied without curation.

TCRbeta CDR3 regions were amplified from genomic DNA by means of the immunoSEQ Assay, a bias-controlled multiplex PCR. In the original analysis: Nucleated cell counts per sample were estimated from amplification of reference gene primers within the assay. To quantify the absolute abundance of each unique TCRbeta CDR3 rearrangement, sequence reads were collapsed and filtered. For each sample, productive Simpson clonality was calculated as the square root of Simpson's diversity index over productive rearrangements. Drawn from immuneACCESS, this table holds only the in-frame rearrangements with V and J called that TCRdb kept. Clones are partly lost; checked studies trace under half to an unresolved V gene and leave the rest unexplained. That table gives V, J and clone size, and the DNA gave D and trimming. The sample records some 46,000 clones, roughly 88% of which are singletons. Together, the top ten hold around 32% of the sample.

This clone was observed a single time. Its specific antigen is unknown. Base qualities were left out, and no much larger clone turns up one base away. The CDR3 spans 15 residues, from the cysteine through the phenylalanine. Only the CDR3 portion is preserved as DNA: 45 bases, with reading frame beginning at the first base. V loses 1 base, J loses 0 bases, and the germline ends lie 6 bases apart. CDR1 MNHNS and CDR2 SASEGT were looked up in the germline V gene. One collaborating source in Seattle enrolled patients while the patients were actively infected and followed the patients over time throughout the course of disease. Collaborating institutions collected whole blood in K2EDTA tubes following their own protocols. For TCRbeta analysis, collaborators shipped samples in one of three forms: frozen whole blood, isolated PBMCs, or DNA extracted from either of those sample types.

The rearrangement joined TRBV6-1 to TRBJ2-2; a tentative D match to TRBD1 spans 5 bases. This receptor was identified in a woman older than 75 with COVID-19, enrolled during active disease. Material: peripheral blood. At the DNA level, the sequence is TGTGCCAGCAGTGAAGACAGGCCGAACACCGGGGAGCTGTTTTTT. Protein translation: CASSEDRPNTGELFF.